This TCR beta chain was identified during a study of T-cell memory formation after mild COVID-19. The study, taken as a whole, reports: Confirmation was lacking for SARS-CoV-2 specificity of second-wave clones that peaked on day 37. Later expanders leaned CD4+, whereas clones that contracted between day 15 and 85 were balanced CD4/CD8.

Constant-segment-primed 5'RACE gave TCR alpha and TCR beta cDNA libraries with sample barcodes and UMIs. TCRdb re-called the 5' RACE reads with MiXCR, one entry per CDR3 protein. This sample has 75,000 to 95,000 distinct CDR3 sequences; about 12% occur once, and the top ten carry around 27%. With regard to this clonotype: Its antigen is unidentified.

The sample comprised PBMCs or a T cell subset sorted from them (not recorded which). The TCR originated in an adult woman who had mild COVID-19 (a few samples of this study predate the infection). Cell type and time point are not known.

This CDR3 reads CASSQGRGMGEQYF. The CDR3 nucleotides are TGCGCCAGCAGCCAAGGGCGCGGAATGGGCGAGCAGTACTTC. This sequence joins TRBV4-1 and TRBJ2-7; D gene unclear. The CDR3 length is 14 residues. Germline V gene lookup returns CDR1 MGHRA and CDR2 YSYEKL. Deletions cut 1 base from V and 6 bases from J, with 13 bases between.